This T cell receptor (beta chain) was sequenced in a study of shared clonotypes between healthy human individuals. Study-wide results and caveats: Naive subsets generally had larger estimated richness than memory subsets.

Naive CD8 cells comprised CD45RO-negative, CCR7-positively selected cells, excluding terminally differentiated effector memory CD45RA+ cells. Participating donors were healthy, HIV-negative adults free of recent acute infections or vaccinations. On this clone: No antigen is known for it.

Assay execution proceeded at the deep level. The assay was immunoSEQ multiplex PCR, and TCRdb's table has in-frame clones only and misses some. The sample carries over 2,000,000 clones, approximately 92% recorded once. The germline CDR1 and CDR2 sequences are SNHLY and FYNNEI. The CDR3 loop spans 15 amino acids. J gave up 0 bases and V 8 bases, and 9 bases lay outside the gene matches. This clonotype originated in a man aged 18 to 35 in good health. Some clones in this sample may be carry-over from other donors' samples. What was sequenced was naive CD8+ T cells from PBMCs. The V call is TRBV2, the J call TRBJ1-1; 7 bases agree with TRBD1. The CDR3 DNA reads TGTGCCAGCGACAGGGTTATAGGAATGAACACTGAAGCTTTCTTT. This encodes CASDRVIGMNTEAFF.